Below are 23 T cell receptor beta chains sequenced from a single sample in a study of cytomegalovirus exposure and HLA in healthy donors. The protocol was immunoSEQ multiplex PCR, while the TCRdb copy is restricted to in-frame clones and leaves out a portion. The profile covers roughly 170,000 clones, with about 80% appearing a single time and 2.8% taken by the ten largest. The sample taken for sequencing was PBMCs. Receptor source: a woman younger than 30 in good health and CMV-seropositive.

This clone was counted a single time. The rearrangement links TRBV29-1 to TRBJ1-2; the match to TRBD1 covers 9 bases. Germline lookup yields CDR1 SQVTM and CDR2 ANQGSEA. The CDR3 totals 16 residues. V lost 4 bases to trimming and J lost 2 bases; unmatched junction nucleotides: 11. The CDR3 protein is CSVVVSGQGRNYGYTF. CDR3 nucleotides: TGCAGCGTTGTCGTGTCCGGACAGGGGAGGAACTATGGCTACACCTTC.

This clone came up a few times. The junction and the germline gene differ at one end; a read error may be behind it. This chain links TRBV7-7 with TRBJ1-2; 7 nucleotides align to TRBD1. The CDR3 has 11 residues. The germline gives CDR1 SSHAT, CDR2 FNYEAQ (reference sequence). The CDR3 loop is CASSYTGTADF. In DNA form, the CDR3 reads TGTGCCAGCAGCTACACCGGGACAGCCGACTTC.

This clone was found once. This chain's CDR3 is CASSQGPSYEQYF. The CDR3 DNA is TGCGCCAGCAGCCAGGGTCCTTCCTACGAGCAGTACTTC. The chain combines TRBV5-1 with TRBJ2-7, with D possibly matching TRBD1 (5 bases). The CDR3 sequence is 13 residues long. Germline values: CDR1 SGHRS, CDR2 YFSETQ. V lost 4 bases, J lost 1 base, and 9 bases lay in between.

The chain combines TRBV10-3 with TRBJ1-5; D unclear. Germline V CDR1 and CDR2: ENHRY, SYGVKD. Trimming stripped 10 bases from V and 0 bases from J, with 7 bases between. CDR3 size: 12 residues. The CDR3 DNA sequence: TGTGCCACCCGGGATAGCAATCAGCCCCAGCATTTT. Its translation: CATRDSNQPQHF.

V gene TRBV6-5 combines with J gene TRBJ1-2; TRBD1 is a possible D gene (6 bases). The length of the CDR3 is 12 residues. CDR1 and CDR2 (germline): MNHEY, SVGAGI. V was cut by 7 bases and J by 5 bases, with 11 bases left in between. CDR3 amino acids: CASKGEIYGYTF. CDR3 coding DNA: TGTGCCAGCAAGGGGGAGATATATGGCTACACCTTC.

The chain combines TRBV19 with TRBJ1-5, with TRBD1 matching 8 bases. This CDR3 contains 14 residues. V was clipped by 5 bases and J by 5 bases; unmatched bases: 5. From germline, CDR1 is LNHDA and CDR2 SQIVND (reference sequence). In DNA, the CDR3 is TGTGCCAGTAGTCCAGGACAGGGACATCAGCCCCAGCATTTT. It yields the protein CASSPGQGHQPQHF.

The chain recombines TRBV4-2 with TRBJ2-7; D unclear. Trimming stripped 2 bases from V and 6 bases from J, with 11 bases between. The CDR3 contains 13 residues. Germline V gene lookup returns CDR1 LGHNA and CDR2 YNFKEQ. As DNA, the CDR3 is TGTGCCAGCAGCCAAAATATGAACAGCGAGCAGTACTTC. Residues: CASSQNMNSEQYF.

The rearrangement uses TRBV27 and TRBJ2-1; TRBD2 agrees at 13 bases. The CDR3 has 17 amino acids. The germline V gene encodes CDR1 MNHEY and CDR2 SMNVEV (reference sequence). The V segment lost 5 bases and the J segment 2 bases; nucleotides outside the gene matches: 6. The CDR3 reads CASSLRGTSGAYNEQFF. The CDR3 DNA sequence: TGTGCCAGCAGTCTCCGAGGGACTAGCGGGGCCTACAATGAGCAGTTCTTC.

V and J are TRBV9 and TRBJ1-6; D is perhaps TRBD1 (5 bases). Trimming removed 4 bases from V and 14 bases from J, with 10 bases in between. Germline assignment: CDR1 SGDLS and CDR2 YYNGEE. The CDR3 length is 11 residues. CDR3 DNA: TGTGCCAGCAGCTCGCGGGGGGCCCTCCACTTT. Translated, it gives CASSSRGALHF. The variable domain in full, completed from reference TRBV9 and TRBJ1-6, reads DSGVTQTPKHLITATGQRVTLRCSPRSGDLSVYWYQQSLDQGLQFLIQYYNGEERAKGNILERFSAQQFPDLHSELNLSSLELGDSALYFCASSSRGALHFGNGTRLTVT.

This chain uses TRBV4-1 with TRBJ1-6; no clear D. Trimming pared 4 bases from V and 6 bases from J, leaving 16 bases between. The CDR3 totals 16 residues. Germline V gene lookup returns CDR1 MGHRA and CDR2 YSYEKL. CDR3 region: CASSPRSDIGNSPLHF. CDR3 DNA: TGCGCCAGCAGCCCGAGGAGTGATATTGGTAATTCACCCCTCCACTTT.

The chain employs TRBV11-2 and TRBJ2-7, with D perhaps TRBD1 (5 bases). Trimming cost V 0 bases and J 6 bases, with 6 bases left between them. This CDR3 is built from 12 residues. Germline CDR1 is SGHAT and CDR2 is FQNNGV. Written as DNA, the CDR3 is TGTGCCAGCAGCTTAGATAGGGGCGAGCAGTACTTC. Its protein is CASSLDRGEQYF. The full variable domain, with the rest looked up from reference TRBV11-2 and TRBJ2-7, is EAGVAQSPRYKIIEKRQSVAFWCNPISGHATLYWYQQILGQGPKLLIQFQNNGVVDDSQLPKDRFSAERLKGVDSTLKIQPAKLEDSAVYLCASSLDRGEQYFGPGTRLTVT.

This rearrangement joins TRBV7-9 to TRBJ1-2, with 8 bases lining up with TRBD1. V lost 1 base, J lost 2 bases, and 3 bases stayed unmatched. The CDR3 contains 15 residues. The germline CDR1 and CDR2 sequences are SEHNR and FQNEAQ (reference sequence). The CDR3 bases are TGTGCCAGCAGCTTAGAATCAGGGGGCAACTATGGCTACACCTTC. Protein: CASSLESGGNYGYTF.

The chain links TRBV5-6 to TRBJ1-4; 9 bases are a match to TRBD1. CDR3 length equals 16 residues. CDR1 and CDR2 (germline): SGHDT, YYEEEE. Unmatched junction bases numbered 11, after V lost 3 bases and J lost 8 bases. Written as DNA, the CDR3 is TGTGCCAGCAGCTCAGCCGGGACAGGGACGATCGAAAAACTGTTTTTT. This codes for CASSSAGTGTIEKLFF.

This chain connects TRBV27 to TRBJ1-6, with a weak D call TRBD1 (6 bases). The germline V and J ends were trimmed by 5 bases and 8 bases, with 7 bases remaining between them. Germline V lookup: CDR1 MNHEY, CDR2 SMNVEV (reference sequence). The CDR3 has 12 residues. The DNA of the CDR3 is TGTGCCAGCAGTAACAGGGATTCACCCCTCCACTTT. Protein sequence: CASSNRDSPLHF.

The gene calls are TRBV6-1 and TRBJ2-5, with D maybe TRBD1 (6 bases). This CDR3 has 14 amino acids. Germline CDR1 reads MNHNS; CDR2 reads SASEGT. V was cut by 2 bases and J by 7 bases, with 14 bases left in between. The chain's CDR3 is CASSETGLLGTQYF. The CDR3 coding sequence is TGTGCCAGCAGTGAAACAGGGCTTCTGGGGACCCAGTACTTC.

The chain is built from TRBV11-1 and TRBJ2-7; 9 nucleotides align to TRBD1. With 5 bases clipped from V and 2 bases from J, the junction kept 4 bases outside the gene matches. The CDR3 length is 14 residues. Germline values: CDR1 SGHAT, CDR2 FQDESV (reference sequence). CDR3 DNA: TGTGCCAGCAGCCCCGGACAGGGGCCCTACGAGCAGTACTTC. Protein sequence: CASSPGQGPYEQYF.

The rearrangement uses TRBV5-1 and TRBJ1-6; unclear D gene. Germline loops: CDR1 SGHRS, CDR2 YFSETQ. The CDR3 spans 15 residues. Trimming removed 2 bases at V and 5 bases at J, with 11 bases between. CDR3 in DNA: TGCGCCAGCAGCTTACGCGGCGGCGATAATTCACCCCTCCACTTT. It is translated as CASSLRGGDNSPLHF.

The chain employs TRBV7-6 and TRBJ2-1; D may be TRBD2 (7 bases). Trimming stripped 5 bases from V and 3 bases from J, with 29 bases between. CDR1 and CDR2 from the germline V gene are SGHVS and FNYEAQ. The CDR3 totals 20 residues. In DNA form, the CDR3 reads TGTGCCAGCAGCCTTGACAACTTTGGACGCGGGGGCGCCGGCTACAATGAGCAGTTCTTC. It translates to CASSLDNFGRGGAGYNEQFF.

The rearrangement joins TRBV7-8 to TRBJ2-2, with 14 nucleotides matching TRBD2. J gave up 6 bases and V 4 bases, and 4 bases lay outside the gene matches. Germline CDR1 SGHVS, CDR2 FQNEAQ. The length of the CDR3 is 16 residues. This CDR3 reads CASSSRTSGGSGELFF. CDR3 nucleotide sequence: TGTGCCAGCAGCTCCCGGACTAGCGGGGGGTCCGGGGAGCTGTTTTTT. The full variable domain, completed using reference TRBV7-8 and TRBJ2-2, is GAGVSQSPRYKVAKRGQDVALRCDPISGHVSLFWYQQALGQGPEFLTYFQNEAQLDKSGLPSDRFFAERPEGSVSTLKIQRTQQEDSAVYLCASSSRTSGGSGELFFGEGSRLTVL.

The chain combines TRBV19 with TRBJ2-3; D is uncertain. Germline CDR1 and CDR2: LNHDA and SQIVND (reference sequence). Trimming left V 3 bases short and J 2 bases short, with 15 bases between. The CDR3 consists of 16 residues. CDR3 sequence: CASSISSLSTTDTQYF. The DNA for the CDR3 is TGTGCCAGTAGTATCTCTTCGCTGAGTACCACAGATACGCAGTATTTT.

V gene TRBV4-2 combines with J gene TRBJ2-7; TRBD1 matches at 7 bases. This CDR3 is 16 amino acids long. From germline, CDR1 is LGHNA and CDR2 YNFKEQ. The ends lost 1 base at V and 4 bases at J; junction bases unmatched: 10. The CDR3 here is CASSQGSQGQTYEQYF. The CDR3 nucleotides read TGTGCCAGCAGCCAAGGAAGCCAGGGACAGACTTACGAGCAGTACTTC.

The chain joins TRBV6-5 to TRBJ2-1, with TRBD2 identical over 12 bases. Per the germline V gene, CDR1 is MNHEY and CDR2 is SVGAGI. This CDR3 comprises 14 residues. V was pared by 5 bases and J by 9 bases, with 5 bases of the junction left unmatched. CDR3 in amino acids: CASSRPGLAGEQFF. CDR3 in DNA: TGTGCCAGCAGTCGTCCGGGACTAGCGGGTGAGCAGTTCTTC.

The rearrangement uses TRBV6-6 and TRBJ1-2; 7 positions agree with TRBD1. The CDR3 totals 13 residues. In germline, CDR1 is MNHNY, CDR2 SVGAGI (reference sequence). The junction had 5 bases not matched to a gene; V was cut back by 6 bases and J by 4 bases. CDR3 nucleotide sequence: TGTGCCAGCAGGGACTACAGGGGCTATGGCTACACCTTC. It yields the protein CASRDYRGYGYTF.